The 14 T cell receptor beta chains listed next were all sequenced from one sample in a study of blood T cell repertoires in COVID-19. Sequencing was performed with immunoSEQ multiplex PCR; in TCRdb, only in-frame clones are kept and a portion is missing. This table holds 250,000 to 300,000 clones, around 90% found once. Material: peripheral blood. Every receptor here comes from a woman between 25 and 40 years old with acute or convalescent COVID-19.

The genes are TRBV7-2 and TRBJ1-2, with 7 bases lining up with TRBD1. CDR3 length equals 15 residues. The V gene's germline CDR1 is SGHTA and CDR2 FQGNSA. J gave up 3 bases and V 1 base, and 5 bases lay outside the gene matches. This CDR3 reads CASSLDDRAYYGYTF. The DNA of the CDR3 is TGTGCCAGCAGCTTAGACGACAGGGCTTACTATGGCTACACCTTC.

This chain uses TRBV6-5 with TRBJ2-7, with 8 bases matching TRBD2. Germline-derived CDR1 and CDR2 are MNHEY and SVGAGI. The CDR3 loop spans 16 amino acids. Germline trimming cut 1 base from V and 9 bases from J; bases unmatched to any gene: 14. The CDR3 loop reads CASSYLPTSGRGVQYF. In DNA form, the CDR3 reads TGTGCCAGCAGTTACTTACCTACTAGCGGAAGAGGGGTGCAGTACTTC.

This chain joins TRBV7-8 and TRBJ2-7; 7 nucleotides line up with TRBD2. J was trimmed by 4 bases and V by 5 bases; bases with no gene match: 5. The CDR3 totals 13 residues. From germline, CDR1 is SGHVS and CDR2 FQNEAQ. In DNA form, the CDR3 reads TGTGCCAGCAGCCCCAGCGGGGTTTACGAGCAGTACTTC. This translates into CASSPSGVYEQYF.

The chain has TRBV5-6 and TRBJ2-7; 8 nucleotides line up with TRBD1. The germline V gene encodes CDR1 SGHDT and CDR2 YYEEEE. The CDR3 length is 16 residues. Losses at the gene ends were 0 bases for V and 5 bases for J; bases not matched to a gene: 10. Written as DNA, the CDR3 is TGTGCCAGCAGCTTGGATACGACAGGGGTTCATAACGAGCAGTACTTC. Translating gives CASSLDTTGVHNEQYF.

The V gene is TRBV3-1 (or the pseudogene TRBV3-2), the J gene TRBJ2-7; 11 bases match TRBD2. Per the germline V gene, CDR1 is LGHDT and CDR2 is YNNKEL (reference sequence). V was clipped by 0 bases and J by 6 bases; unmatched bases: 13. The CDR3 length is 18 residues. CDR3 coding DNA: TGTGCCAGCAGCCAAGACGAGGGGATGGGACTAGCGGCGGTCGAGCAGTACTTC. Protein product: CASSQDEGMGLAAVEQYF.

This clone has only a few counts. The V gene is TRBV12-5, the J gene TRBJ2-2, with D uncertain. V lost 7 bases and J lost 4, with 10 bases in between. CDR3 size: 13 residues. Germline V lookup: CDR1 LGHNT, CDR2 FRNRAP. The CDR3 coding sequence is TGTGCTAGTGCGGAGCAGATCACCGGGGAGCTGTTTTTT. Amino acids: CASAEQITGELFF.

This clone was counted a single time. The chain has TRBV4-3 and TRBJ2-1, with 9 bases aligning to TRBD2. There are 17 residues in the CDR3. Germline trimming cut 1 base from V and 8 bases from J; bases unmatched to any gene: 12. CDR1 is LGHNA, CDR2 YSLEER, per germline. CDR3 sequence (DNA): TGCGCCAGCAGCCAAGTCCGGGCGGGAGGGCCCGGGGATGAGCAGTTCTTC. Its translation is CASSQVRAGGPGDEQFF.

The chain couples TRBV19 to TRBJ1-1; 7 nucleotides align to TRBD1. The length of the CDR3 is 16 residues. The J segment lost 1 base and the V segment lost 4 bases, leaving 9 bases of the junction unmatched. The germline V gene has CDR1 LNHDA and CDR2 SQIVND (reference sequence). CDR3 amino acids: CASSTPPGTANTEAFF. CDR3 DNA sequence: TGTGCCAGTAGTACCCCTCCCGGGACAGCGAACACTGAAGCTTTCTTT.

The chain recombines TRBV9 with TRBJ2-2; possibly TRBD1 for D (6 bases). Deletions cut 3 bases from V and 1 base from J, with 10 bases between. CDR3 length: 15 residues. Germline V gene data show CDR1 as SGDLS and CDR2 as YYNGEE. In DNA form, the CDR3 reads TGTGCCAGCAGCGCCGGGACAAGGAACACCGGGGAGCTGTTTTTT. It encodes CASSAGTRNTGELFF.

CDR3 amino acids: CASSETGDRGGYTF. DNA for the CDR3: TGTGCCAGCAGTGAAACCGGGGATCGCGGCGGCTACACCTTC. V is TRBV2 and J is TRBJ1-2; D remains unclear. The CDR3 is made up of 14 amino acids. Trimming took 2 bases from V and 8 from J, leaving 15 bases between them. CDR1 is SNHLY, CDR2 FYNNEI, per germline. The whole variable domain, filled in from reference TRBV2 and TRBJ1-2, reads EPEVTQTPSHQVTQMGQEVILRCVPISNHLYFYWYRQILGQKVEFLVSFYNNEISEKSEIFDDQFSVERPDGSNFTLKIRSTKLEDSAMYFCASSETGDRGGYTFGSGTRLTVV.

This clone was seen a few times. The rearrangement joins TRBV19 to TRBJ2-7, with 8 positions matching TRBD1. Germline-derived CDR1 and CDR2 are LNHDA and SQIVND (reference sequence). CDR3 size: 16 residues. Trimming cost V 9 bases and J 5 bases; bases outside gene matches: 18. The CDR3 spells CASPGGRGRESHEQYF. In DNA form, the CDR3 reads TGTGCCAGCCCAGGGGGCAGGGGGCGCGAGTCTCACGAGCAGTACTTC.

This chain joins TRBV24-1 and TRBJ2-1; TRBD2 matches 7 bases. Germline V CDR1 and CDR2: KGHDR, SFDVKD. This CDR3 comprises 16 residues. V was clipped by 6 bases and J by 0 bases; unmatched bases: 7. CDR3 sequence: CATSLGGRSSYNEQFF. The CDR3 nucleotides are TGTGCCACCAGTCTCGGCGGGAGAAGCTCCTACAATGAGCAGTTCTTC.

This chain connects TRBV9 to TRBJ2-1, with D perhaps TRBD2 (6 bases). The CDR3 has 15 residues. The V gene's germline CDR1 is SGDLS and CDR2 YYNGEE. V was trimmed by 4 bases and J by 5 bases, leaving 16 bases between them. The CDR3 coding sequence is TGTGCCAGCAGCAAGGGAGGAGGGACCCACAATGAGCAGTTCTTC. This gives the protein CASSKGGGTHNEQFF. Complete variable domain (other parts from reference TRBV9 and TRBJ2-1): DSGVTQTPKHLITATGQRVTLRCSPRSGDLSVYWYQQSLDQGLQFLIQYYNGEERAKGNILERFSAQQFPDLHSELNLSSLELGDSALYFCASSKGGGTHNEQFFGPGTRLTVL.

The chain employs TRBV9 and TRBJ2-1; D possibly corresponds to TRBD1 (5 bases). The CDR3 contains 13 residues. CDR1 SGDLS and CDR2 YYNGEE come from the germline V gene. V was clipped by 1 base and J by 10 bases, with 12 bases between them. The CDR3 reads CASSVYGRGEQFF. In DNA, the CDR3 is TGTGCCAGCAGCGTATACGGTAGGGGAGAGCAGTTCTTC.